One TCR beta chain is described in this entry. Its target is unknown. Sequencing used immunoSEQ multiplex PCR; TCRdb keeps in-frame clones, though not all of them. The sample includes roughly 40,000 clones, more than 75% seen only once; the top ten take approximately 3.5%. This entry belongs to a study of T cells in localized non-small cell lung cancer. Study observations and caveats: In uninvolved adjacent lung, T cell clonality reached its highest value, exceeding tumor. Only one tumor region was sequenced, so heterogeneity remains possible.

This CDR3 contains 18 residues. Germline assignment: CDR1 SEHNR and CDR2 FQNEAQ (reference sequence). Trimming removed 4 bases at V and 2 bases at J, with 24 bases between. The starting material was peripheral blood, obtained before any cancer treatment. This receptor was obtained from a man between 18 and 50 years old with stage I lung adenocarcinoma. This chain uses TRBV7-9 with TRBJ2-7; TRBD1 might be the D (6 bases). The CDR3 nucleotides read TGTGCCAGCAGCTCCTCCTCGGGCAGGGGTCGAAATACCTACGAGCAGTACTTC. Amino acids: CASSSSSGRGRNTYEQYF.